The 24 T cell receptor beta chains below were found in one sample sequenced in a study of T cells after yellow fever vaccination. MiXCR was run by TCRdb on the 5' RACE reads, yielding one entry per CDR3 protein. The table records about 350,000 distinct CDR3 sequences, less than 9.5% of them present only once. The input for sequencing was PBMCs, taken roughly 47 days after the first yellow fever vaccination. These receptor sequences come from a man younger than 30 who received the YFV17D yellow fever vaccine.

This clonotype has at least ten counts. The chain carries TRBV7-8 and TRBJ2-1; D gene unclear. V dropped 0 bases and J dropped 9 bases, with 15 bases sitting between them. The CDR3 is 15 residues long. Germline CDR1 reads SGHVS; CDR2 reads FQNEAQ. The CDR3 DNA reads TGTGCCAGCAGCTTAGCAGTCGGCAGCCCCCCTGAGCAGTTCTTC. It is translated as CASSLAVGSPPEQFF.

The chain uses TRBV29-1 and TRBJ1-1; D unclear. Germline V gene sequence: CDR1 SQVTM, CDR2 ANQGSEA. V was cut by 3 bases and J by 0 bases, with 8 bases left in between. The CDR3 loop spans 13 amino acids. The CDR3 DNA is TGCAGCGTTGAGGGGATATTGAACACTGAAGCTTTCTTT. Its translation: CSVEGILNTEAFF.

This clonotype has only a few counts. The J gene is TRBJ1-1, the V gene TRBV5-1; 9 bases are shared with TRBD1. Germline values: CDR1 SGHRS, CDR2 YFSETQ. This CDR3 has 15 residues. V gave up 4 bases and J gave up 5 bases; unmatched junction bases: 9. CDR3 loop: CASSKGTGLETEAFF. The DNA for the CDR3 is TGCGCCAGCAGCAAAGGGACAGGGCTGGAGACTGAAGCTTTCTTT.

This clonotype appeared a few times. The chain recombines TRBV20-1 with TRBJ1-4, with TRBD1 matching 8 bases. Germline V gives CDR1 DFQATT, CDR2 SNEGSKA (reference sequence). This CDR3 has 14 amino acids. The J segment lost 5 bases and the V segment lost 1 base, leaving 3 bases of the junction unmatched. Written as DNA, the CDR3 is TGCAGTGCTAGAGGGGCAGGGGGCAATGAAAAACTGTTTTTT. Amino acids: CSARGAGGNEKLFF.

The chain has TRBV18 and TRBJ1-6; D is unresolved. This CDR3 is built from 13 residues. The germline V gene has CDR1 KGHSH and CDR2 LQKENI. The V and J ends lost 3 bases and 8 bases respectively, with 8 bases between them. The CDR3 sequence is CASSPGLDSPLHF. In DNA, the CDR3 is TGTGCCAGCTCACCCGGGCTAGATTCACCCCTCCACTTT. The variable domain in full, completed from reference TRBV18 and TRBJ1-6, reads NAGVMQNPRHLVRRRGQEARLRCSPMKGHSHVYWYRQLPEEGLKFMVYLQKENIIDESGMPKERFSAEFPKEGPSILRIQQVVRGDSAAYFCASSPGLDSPLHFGNGTRLTVT.

This clonotype was recorded a few times. V gene TRBV20-1 combines with J gene TRBJ2-3; D is possibly TRBD2 (6 bases). V shed 0 bases and J shed 4 bases, with 14 bases lying between them. CDR1 and CDR2 (germline): DFQATT, SNEGSKA (reference sequence). CDR3 length equals 15 residues. In DNA, the CDR3 is TGCAGTGCTAGAGATCCTGGCGGGAATCCAGATACGCAGTATTTT. It encodes CSARDPGGNPDTQYF.

Note on this clonotype: A single base separates this from a much larger clone, so it may be a read error. The chain links TRBV7-9 to TRBJ2-3; 11 bases align to TRBD2. CDR3 length equals 16 residues. Germline V gives CDR1 SEHNR, CDR2 FQNEAQ (reference sequence). V shed 5 bases, J shed 5 bases, and the junction held 9 bases outside the gene matches. CDR3 sequence: CASSDEISGRGDTQYF. In nucleotides, the CDR3 is TGTGCCAGCAGCGACGAGATTAGCGGGAGGGGAGATACGCAGTATTTT.

V and J are TRBV19 and TRBJ2-6, with TRBD1 matching over 9 bases. V dropped 5 bases and J dropped 1; count of bases not matched to a gene: 3. The germline V gene has CDR1 LNHDA and CDR2 SQIVND (reference sequence). This CDR3 contains 16 residues. The CDR3 DNA follows: TGTGCCAGTAGTGGGGACAGGGCTTCTGGGGCCAACGTCCTGACTTTC. Amino acid sequence: CASSGDRASGANVLTF. The variable domain in full, with the rest retrieved from reference TRBV19 and TRBJ2-6, is DGGITQSPKYLFRKEGQNVTLSCEQNLNHDAMYWYRQDPGQGLRLIYYSQIVNDFQKGDIAEGYSVSREKKESFPLTVTSAQKNPTAFYLCASSGDRASGANVLTFGAGSRLTVL.

In this sample, this clonotype turned up a few times. The rearrangement joins TRBV7-2 to TRBJ1-4, with D perhaps TRBD1 (6 bases). The CDR3 spans 15 residues. Germline lookup yields CDR1 SGHTA and CDR2 FQGNSA. V lost 1 base, J lost 5 bases, and 11 bases lay in between. This CDR3 reads CASSLVGGRNEKLFF. CDR3 nucleotides: TGTGCCAGCAGCTTAGTGGGGGGGCGGAATGAAAAACTGTTTTTT.

This clonotype was seen repeatedly, ten times or more. V gene TRBV12-3 or TRBV12-4 combines with J gene TRBJ2-2, with 7 bases aligning to TRBD1. The trim removed 6 bases at V and 6 bases at J, leaving 4 bases unmatched. This CDR3 spans 13 amino acids. DNA for the CDR3: TGTGCCAGCAGCCCGACAGGGTCCGGGGAGCTGTTTTTT. Translation gives CASSPTGSGELFF.

This clonotype was seen more than once but under ten times. The genes are TRBV24-1 and TRBJ2-2, with 8 nucleotides matching TRBD1. Germline V gives CDR1 KGHDR, CDR2 SFDVKD. J was trimmed by 3 bases and V by 12 bases; bases with no gene match: 5. This CDR3 region has 13 residues. CDR3 loop: CAAQQGDTGELFF. The CDR3 DNA reads TGTGCCGCACAACAGGGGGACACCGGGGAGCTGTTTTTT.

This clonotype showed up just a few times. Compared with germline, one end of the junction differs, possibly owing to a read error. The CDR3 loop is CASSQYLADRQYF. In DNA form, the CDR3 reads TGCGCCAGCAGCCAGTATCTAGCGGATAGGCAGTATTTT. V gene TRBV4-3 combines with J gene TRBJ2-3, with 7 positions matching TRBD2. Germline assignment: CDR1 LGHNA and CDR2 YSLEER. The CDR3 totals 13 residues.

The table lists this clonotype with a few counts. The V gene is TRBV29-1, the J gene TRBJ2-2; D possibly matches TRBD1 or TRBD2 (5 bases each). This CDR3 spans 14 amino acids. V lost 7 bases to trimming and J lost 4 bases, with 16 bases between them. Germline V gene sequence: CDR1 SQVTM, CDR2 ANQGSEA. The CDR3 DNA is TGCAGCGGCACCGGGGCGCTCAGCACCGGGGAGCTGTTTTTT. Amino acid sequence: CSGTGALSTGELFF.

This clonotype was observed a few times. The chain recombines TRBV6-1 with TRBJ1-1; D remains unclear. Germline loops: CDR1 MNHNS, CDR2 SASEGT. V dropped 4 bases and J dropped 4 bases, with 10 bases sitting between them. The CDR3 spans 13 residues. The CDR3 is CASSGGRSTEAFF. For the CDR3, the DNA is TGTGCCAGCAGTGGAGGGCGGTCCACTGAAGCTTTCTTT.

This chain links TRBV2 with TRBJ2-2; TRBD1 or TRBD2 may be the D gene (5 bases each). The V gene's germline CDR1 is SNHLY and CDR2 FYNNEI. CDR3 length: 14 amino acids. V was clipped by 8 bases and J by 1 base, with 11 bases between them. The CDR3 is CASDGTQNTGELFF. The CDR3 DNA reads as TGTGCCAGCGATGGGACCCAGAACACCGGGGAGCTGTTTTTT.

The V call is TRBV6-5, the J call TRBJ2-3, with 12 bases matching TRBD1. The germline CDR1 and CDR2 sequences are MNHEY and SVGAGI. J was trimmed by 4 bases and V by 3 bases; bases with no gene match: 8. This CDR3 region has 17 residues. The CDR3 is CASSYGSGQGASDTQYF. The CDR3 DNA reads TGTGCCAGCAGTTATGGGTCGGGACAGGGGGCCTCAGATACGCAGTATTTT.

The rearrangement links TRBV12-3 or TRBV12-4 to TRBJ1-1; 7 nucleotides agree with TRBD1. V lost 3 bases and J lost 10; bases outside the gene matches: 5. This CDR3 region has 12 residues. CDR3 nucleotide sequence: TGTGCCAGCAGTTTTGACAGGGCTACAGCTTTCTTT. As protein: CASSFDRATAFF.

The sample holds a few counts of this clonotype. CDR3 protein: CAIIGTGNTIYF. In nucleotides, the CDR3 is TGTGCCATCATAGGTACTGGAAACACCATATATTTT. The chain recombines TRBV10-3 with TRBJ1-3; D is ambiguous. V was clipped by 7 bases and J by 2 bases, with 6 bases between them. The germline CDR1 and CDR2 sequences are ENHRY and SYGVKD. This CDR3 contains 12 residues.

This clonotype was observed many times. The CDR3 nucleotides are TGCGCCAGCAGCCAAGCGGTAGGGACAGGGGGTTACGAGCAGTACGTC. Its translation is CASSQAVGTGGYEQYV. The chain is built from TRBV4-1 and TRBJ2-7; 11 nucleotides match TRBD1. This CDR3 has 16 residues. Germline CDR1 is MGHRA and CDR2 is YSYEKL. The junction had 6 bases not matched to a gene; V was cut back by 1 base and J by 4 bases.

This clonotype was detected only a few times. The V and J genes are TRBV12-3 or TRBV12-4 and TRBJ1-6, with 8 bases matching TRBD1. The CDR3 runs to 12 residues. V dropped 5 bases and J dropped 11; count of bases not matched to a gene: 2. The CDR3 DNA follows: TGTGCCAGCAGTGCGACAGGGGCACCCCTCCACTTT. Amino acids: CASSATGAPLHF.

This clonotype was seen a few times. The chain carries TRBV6-1 and TRBJ2-5, with unresolved D. Per the germline V gene, CDR1 is MNHNS and CDR2 is SASEGT. The V end was cut by 5 bases, the J end by 2 bases, with 12 bases between. The CDR3 has 14 residues. The CDR3 bases are TGTGCCAGCAGTCCCGACGTGGGGCAAGAGACCCAGTACTTC. This gives the protein CASSPDVGQETQYF.

In this sample, this clonotype turned up a few times. The chain carries TRBV12-3 or TRBV12-4 and TRBJ2-3; 9 bases map to TRBD2. The CDR3 is made up of 14 amino acids. The V segment lost 6 bases and the J segment 2 bases; nucleotides outside the gene matches: 3. CDR3 protein: CASRLAGHTDTQYF. The CDR3 DNA reads TGTGCCAGCAGGCTAGCGGGGCACACAGATACGCAGTATTTT.

This clonotype was recorded a few times. This chain connects TRBV7-6 to TRBJ1-5, with D perhaps matching TRBD1 (6 bases). The CDR3 is made up of 14 amino acids. Between the trimmed V and J ends, which lost 5 bases and 5 bases, there was a span of 13 bases. Germline loops: CDR1 SGHVS, CDR2 FNYEAQ. CDR3 sequence: CASSPGEGDQPQHF. The CDR3 region has the DNA TGTGCCAGCAGCCCCGGGGAGGGGGATCAGCCCCAGCATTTT.

The chain employs TRBV27 and TRBJ1-6; a weak D match, TRBD1 (5 bases). The germline gives CDR1 MNHEY, CDR2 SMNVEV (reference sequence). The CDR3 is made up of 14 amino acids. The V end was cut by 3 bases, the J end by 9 bases, with 12 bases between. In nucleotides, the CDR3 is TGTGCCAGCAGTTTTGCGGGGCGCGGTTCACCCCTCCACTTT. This translates into CASSFAGRGSPLHF.